These T cell receptor beta chains were read from a single sample in a study of shared clonotypes between healthy human individuals. Profiling relied on immunoSEQ multiplex PCR, and the TCRdb table lists in-frame clones only, not all of them. The top ten clones hold around 0.14% of a sample with more than 2,000,000 clones, over 85% of them seen once. The sequencing sample was made of naive CD4+ T cells sorted from blood. These receptors were obtained from a man aged 18 to 30 in good health. Each CDR3 is given with its conserved first and last residue. The order of the fields is J gene, clone size, D gene, V gene, CDR3 protein, CDR3 DNA. A D gene is named only where the DNA matches it firmly. A row's size may be missing; if present it is once, few, many or a size class.

TRBJ1-3 | . | TRBD1 | TRBV5-1 | CASSLASGTGSGNTIYF | TGCGCCAGCAGCTTGGCTTCCGGGACAGGCTCTGGAAACACCATATATTTT
TRBJ2-1 | . | . | TRBV10-1 | CASSERVLAPGNEQFF | TGCGCCAGCAGTGAGAGGGTATTAGCCCCCGGCAATGAGCAGTTCTTC
TRBJ2-5 | . | . | TRBV2 | CASSEERKETQYF | TGTGCCAGCAGTGAAGAAAGGAAAGAGACCCAGTACTTC
TRBJ2-7 | . | TRBD1 | TRBV5-4 | CASSADRVGSYEQYF | TGTGCCAGCAGCGCGGACAGGGTGGGCTCCTACGAGCAGTACTTC
TRBJ1-4 | . | . | TRBV19 | CASSIHPRATNEKLFF | TGTGCCAGTAGTATCCACCCCCGGGCAACTAATGAAAAACTGTTTTTT
TRBJ2-5 | . | TRBD2 | TRBV11-2 | CASRGTSGDQYF | TGTGCCAGCAGGGGGACTAGCGGGGACCAGTACTTC
TRBJ1-6 | . | . | TRBV18 | CASSPPSGQGNSPLHF | TGTGCCAGCTCACCACCGAGTGGGCAGGGGAATTCACCCCTCCACTTT
TRBJ2-2 | few | TRBD1 | TRBV6-4 | CASSPQGTGELFF | TGTGCCAGCAGCCCACAGGGGACCGGGGAGCTGTTTTTT
TRBJ2-2 | . | . | TRBV18 | CASSPRTTNTGELFF | TGTGCCAGCTCACCAAGGACGACGAACACCGGGGAGCTGTTTTTT
TRBJ2-1 | . | . | TRBV6-1 | CAIRGVTYNEQFF | TGTGCCATACGAGGGGTTACCTACAATGAGCAGTTCTTC
TRBJ2-2 | . | TRBD2 | TRBV7-2 | CASSFRGLAGDSHGELFF | TGTGCCAGCAGCTTTAGAGGACTAGCGGGAGATTCTCACGGGGAGCTGTTTTTT
TRBJ2-3 | . | . | TRBV5-1 | CASSRGGADTQYF | TGCGCCAGCAGCAGAGGCGGGGCAGATACGCAGTATTTT
TRBJ2-2 | . | TRBD2 | TRBV5-6 | CASSAGGRITGELFF | TGTGCCAGCAGCGCGGGGGGTCGGATCACCGGGGAGCTGTTTTTT
TRBJ1-5 | . | . | TRBV28 | CASSLATHRAHQPQHF | TGTGCCAGCAGTTTAGCAACCCACAGGGCGCATCAGCCCCAGCATTTT
TRBJ2-1 | . | TRBD2 | TRBV19 | CASSSPGLAGEQFF | TGTGCCAGTAGTTCCCCGGGACTAGCAGGTGAGCAGTTCTTC
TRBJ1-1 | . | TRBD1 | TRBV10-3 | CAITRTGGMNTEAFF | TGTGCCATCACGAGGACAGGCGGGATGAACACTGAAGCTTTCTTT
TRBJ2-3 | . | TRBD2 | TRBV19 | CASSKERGGLDTQYF | TGTGCCAGTAGTAAGGAGCGGGGGGGCCTAGATACGCAGTATTTT
TRBJ2-1 | . | TRBD1 | TRBV6-1 | CASSAQGADEQFF | TGTGCCAGCAGTGCGCAGGGGGCGGATGAGCAGTTCTTC
TRBJ2-2 | . | . | TRBV18 | CASSILSGELFF | TGTGCCAGCTCGATCCTTTCCGGGGAGCTGTTTTTT
TRBJ1-2 | . | . | TRBV5-1 | CASSLEPAGGGYTF | TGCGCCAGCAGCTTGGAACCCGCAGGTGGGGGCTACACCTTC
TRBJ1-2 | . | TRBD1 | TRBV30 | CALQEGGGYTF | TGTGCCTTGCAAGAAGGGGGCGGCTACACCTTC
TRBJ2-1 | . | . | TRBV6-5 | CASSGLLGGGDEQFF | TGTGCCAGCAGTGGGCTTCTGGGGGGTGGGGATGAGCAGTTCTTC
TRBJ1-6 | few | . | TRBV27 | CASSQRANSPLHF | TGTGCCAGCAGTCAGCGAGCAAATTCACCCCTCCACTTT
TRBJ1-6 | . | TRBD1 | TRBV14 | CASSQVWTGDNSPLHF | TGTGCCAGCAGCCAGGTGTGGACAGGGGATAATTCACCCCTCCACTTT
TRBJ2-5 | . | TRBD2 | TRBV5-5 | CASSWGTSLETQYF | TGTGCCAGCAGCTGGGGGACTAGCCTCGAGACCCAGTACTTC
TRBJ2-1 | . | . | TRBV12-5 | CASGLGSEQFF | TGTGCTAGTGGTTTAGGTTCCGAGCAGTTCTTC
TRBJ2-3 | . | . | TRBV25-1 | CATVGTLSTDTQYF | TGTGCCACCGTTGGGACGTTAAGCACAGATACGCAGTATTTT